The 8 T cell receptor beta chains below all came from one sample that was sequenced in a study of Graves' ophthalmopathy and Graves' hyperthyroidism. Using RNA transcripts, the TCR beta CDR3 regions were amplified. Following a first-round RT-PCR that used HTBI primers, a second-round multiplex PCR was carried out. TCRdb fed the multiplex PCR reads into MiXCR, producing one record per CDR3 protein. This sample has 650,000 to 900,000 distinct CDR3 sequences, with 40% found just once. What was sequenced was peripheral blood. The receptors here all came from an adult man with Graves' ophthalmopathy.

This clonotype appeared many times. The genes are TRBV24-1 and TRBJ1-1; D is ambiguous. Germline V gene sequence: CDR1 KGHDR, CDR2 SFDVKD. The CDR3 has 13 residues. The germline V and J ends were trimmed by 4 bases and 0 bases, with 5 bases remaining between them. As DNA, the CDR3 is TGTGCCACCAGTGACGGAGTGAACACTGAAGCTTTCTTT. This translates into CATSDGVNTEAFF.

This clonotype has at least ten counts. The gene calls are TRBV14 and TRBJ2-5; D is unresolved. The germline V gene encodes CDR1 SGHDN and CDR2 FVKESK. The CDR3 is 13 amino acids. The V end was cut by 4 bases, the J end by 9 bases, with 15 bases between. The CDR3 region is CASSPTRRRPQYF. The CDR3 DNA sequence: TGTGCCAGCAGCCCGACACGGCGGCGGCCCCAGTACTTC.

The V call is TRBV25-1, the J call TRBJ2-6; D gene uncertain. The ends were cut back, 3 bases at V and 0 bases at J, with 12 bases in the middle. This CDR3 is 17 amino acids long. Germline CDR1 reads MGHDK; CDR2 reads SYGVNS. The CDR3 DNA reads as TGTGCCAGCAGTGACCCCCCGAGGTACTCTGGGGCCAACGTCCTGACTTTC. Translated, it gives CASSDPPRYSGANVLTF. The complete variable domain, with remaining parts taken from reference TRBV25-1 and TRBJ2-6, reads EADIYQTPRYLVIGTGKKITLECSQTMGHDKMYWYQQDPGMELHLIHYSYGVNSTEKGDLSSESTVSRIRTEHFPLTLESARPSHTSQYLCASSDPPRYSGANVLTFGAGSRLTVL.

This clonotype was seen a few times. The chain recombines TRBV5-1 with TRBJ2-2; the match to TRBD1 covers 7 bases. The length of the CDR3 is 14 residues. Germline lookup yields CDR1 SGHRS and CDR2 YFSETQ. V was clipped by 4 bases and J by 4 bases; unmatched bases: 4. The CDR3 region has the DNA TGCGCCAGCAGCATGGGACAGAGCACCGGGGAGCTGTTTTTT. As protein: CASSMGQSTGELFF.

This clonotype has a count of ten or more. The chain couples TRBV5-1 to TRBJ1-5; 7 bases are a match to TRBD1. Unmatched junction bases numbered 6, after V lost 0 bases and J lost 6 bases. Germline CDR1 is SGHRS and CDR2 is YFSETQ. The CDR3 consists of 15 residues. CDR3 sequence reads: CASSLGGGEGQPQHF. The CDR3 DNA sequence: TGCGCCAGCAGCTTGGGAGGGGGCGAGGGTCAGCCCCAGCATTTT.

This clonotype has more than one count but fewer than ten. This chain joins TRBV12-3 or TRBV12-4 and TRBJ2-7; D may be TRBD1 (6 bases). Deletions cut 5 bases from V and 6 bases from J, with 17 bases between. This CDR3 is built from 14 residues. CDR3 bases: TGTGCCAGCAGTATGGGTGCAGGGGTCAGCGAGCAGTACTTC. This translates into CASSMGAGVSEQYF.

This clonotype has at least ten counts. This rearrangement joins TRBV16 to TRBJ1-2, with a tentative D call TRBD1 (5 bases). Germline V gene data show CDR1 as KGHSY and CDR2 as FQNENV. The CDR3 totals 14 residues. V shed 6 bases and J shed 4 bases, with 15 bases lying between them. The CDR3 nucleotides read TGTGCCAGCAGTTACTCGAGACAGAGCTATGGCTACACCTTC. This codes for CASSYSRQSYGYTF.

This clonotype was observed a few times. This rearrangement joins TRBV2 to TRBJ1-5; D may be TRBD1 (6 bases). The germline V gene encodes CDR1 SNHLY and CDR2 FYNNEI. V shed 4 bases and J shed 10 bases, with 17 bases lying between them. This CDR3 is 14 amino acids long. The CDR3 nucleotides read TGTGCCAGCAGTGCTACAGGGTACTATGGTCCCCAGCATTTT. Translated: CASSATGYYGPQHF.